These 27 T cell receptor beta chains came from one sample sequenced in a study of cytomegalovirus exposure and HLA in healthy donors. The PCR made use of 60 Vbeta and 13 Jbeta primers. Libraries were prepared by immunoSEQ multiplex PCR; TCRdb keeps only in-frame clonotypes and omits some of them. The sample shows around 230,000 clones, about 81% of them seen only once. The material sequenced was PBMCs. These receptors were taken from a man aged 35 to 55 in good health and CMV-seropositive.

V and J are TRBV14 and TRBJ2-1, with 9 nucleotides matching TRBD2. This CDR3 spans 18 amino acids. J lost 10 bases, V lost 3 bases, and 19 bases had no gene match. Looked up from germline, CDR1 is SGHDN and CDR2 is FVKESK. The CDR3, as DNA: TGTGCCAGCAGCCATGCCACCTCCGGGAGCGGGAGGACCTTCGAGCAGTTCTTC. As protein: CASSHATSGSGRTFEQFF.

The chain combines TRBV15 with TRBJ1-5; TRBD1 might be the D (6 bases). V was pared by 2 bases and J by 1 base, with 12 bases between. Looked up from germline, CDR1 is LNHNV and CDR2 is YYDKDF (reference sequence). This CDR3 has 16 residues. The CDR3 coding sequence is TGTGCCACCAGCAGACAACAGGGAAGGAGCAATCAGCCCCAGCATTTT. It specifies CATSRQQGRSNQPQHF.

The J gene is TRBJ1-2, the V gene TRBV28; 12 bases are shared with TRBD1. The CDR3 consists of 16 residues. V gave up 6 bases and J gave up 7 bases; unmatched junction bases: 12. Per the germline V gene, CDR1 is MDHEN and CDR2 is SYDVKM. Written as DNA, the CDR3 is TGTGCCAGCAGATCTCCCGGGACAGGGGGCGGAGGTGGCTACACCTTC. This translates into CASRSPGTGGGGGYTF.

This sequence joins TRBV7-2 and TRBJ2-7, with 10 nucleotides matching TRBD1. Trimming removed 5 bases from V and 1 base from J; junction bases left unmatched: 5. The CDR3 runs 15 residues. The germline CDR1 and CDR2 sequences are SGHTA and FQGNSA. The CDR3 protein is CASSLRTGGSYEQYF. CDR3 coding DNA: TGTGCCAGCAGCCTAAGGACAGGGGGATCCTACGAGCAGTACTTC.

By its share, this clone is medium-sized (0.01 to 0.1%). J is TRBJ2-3 and V is TRBV19; TRBD2 might be the D (7 bases). Trimming cost V 6 bases and J 5 bases, with 18 bases left between them. The CDR3 totals 15 residues. Germline loops: CDR1 LNHDA, CDR2 SQIVND (reference sequence). CDR3 sequence (DNA): TGTGCCAGTAGGGTAGGGGCAGGGGAGGGAGATACGCAGTATTTT. Its protein is CASRVGAGEGDTQYF.

This clone was seen only a few times. This chain uses TRBV5-1 with TRBJ2-3; tentative D call: TRBD1 (6 bases). Germline assignment: CDR1 SGHRS and CDR2 YFSETQ. The ends were cut back, 3 bases at V and 1 base at J, with 12 bases in the middle. The CDR3 runs to 15 residues. For the CDR3, the DNA is TGCGCCAGCAGCTGGGGTCAGGGGCGCACAGATACGCAGTATTTT. It encodes CASSWGQGRTDTQYF.

V usage is TRBV30 and J usage is TRBJ1-4, with TRBD1 matching 7 bases. This CDR3 spans 13 amino acids. Germline V lookup: CDR1 GTSNPN, CDR2 SVGIG (reference sequence). V shed 8 bases and J 7 bases; nucleotides not matched to a gene: 10. CDR3 loop: CAGQTGFSEKLFF. CDR3 DNA: TGTGCCGGCCAGACAGGGTTCTCTGAAAAACTGTTTTTT.

This clone was counted a few times. The chain carries TRBV4-2 and TRBJ2-7; tentatively, D is TRBD2 (5 bases). Trimming removed 8 bases from V and 7 bases from J, with 12 bases in between. This CDR3 comprises 11 residues. The germline CDR1 and CDR2 sequences are LGHNA and YNFKEQ. The DNA for the CDR3 is TGTGCCAGCGTCGGCCGGAGGGAGCAGTACGTC. Amino acid sequence: CASVGRREQYV.

V usage is TRBV29-1 and J usage is TRBJ2-1; 10 nucleotides align to TRBD1. CDR3 length equals 14 residues. The V gene end was trimmed by 6 bases and the J gene end by 7 bases; junction bases not matched to a gene: 9. Looked up from germline, CDR1 is SQVTM and CDR2 is ANQGSEA. CDR3 nucleotides: TGCAGCGTGACGGGGACAGGGGTTCCAAATGAGCAGTTCTTC. Protein sequence: CSVTGTGVPNEQFF.

This clone showed up just a few times. This chain links TRBV30 with TRBJ2-1; TRBD2 matches at 10 bases. The CDR3 loop spans 15 amino acids. Germline-derived CDR1 and CDR2 are GTSNPN and SVGIG (reference sequence). V was pared by 0 bases and J by 8 bases, with 7 bases of the junction left unmatched. The CDR3 DNA follows: TGTGCCTGGAGTGTAGGGTCTAGCGGGAGTGATGAGCAGTTCTTC. Its protein product is CAWSVGSSGSDEQFF. The full variable domain, its missing parts supplied by reference TRBV30 and TRBJ2-1, is SQTIHQWPATLVQPVGSPLSLECTVEGTSNPNLYWYRQAAGRGLQLLFYSVGIGQISSEVPQNLSASRPQDRQFILSSKKLLLSDSGFYLCAWSVGSSGSDEQFFGPGTRLTVL.

The rearrangement links TRBV29-1 to TRBJ2-3, with 7 bases that match TRBD1. Germline values: CDR1 SQVTM, CDR2 ANQGSEA. The CDR3 runs to 13 residues. The ends lost 6 bases at V and 1 base at J; junction bases unmatched: 4. The CDR3 coding sequence is TGCAGCGTCCGTACAGGGGGCACAGATACGCAGTATTTT. The encoded protein is CSVRTGGTDTQYF.

The rearrangement uses TRBV11-2 and TRBJ1-5; a weak D match, TRBD1 (6 bases). Deletions cut 2 bases from V and 4 bases from J, with 9 bases between. The CDR3 is 14 amino acids. Looked up from germline, CDR1 is SGHAT and CDR2 is FQNNGV. The CDR3: CASSLRQGNQPQHF. Written as DNA, the CDR3 is TGTGCCAGCAGCTTAAGGCAGGGGAATCAGCCCCAGCATTTT. Full variable domain (missing parts from reference TRBV11-2 and TRBJ1-5): EAGVAQSPRYKIIEKRQSVAFWCNPISGHATLYWYQQILGQGPKLLIQFQNNGVVDDSQLPKDRFSAERLKGVDSTLKIQPAKLEDSAVYLCASSLRQGNQPQHFGDGTRLSIL.

This clone was seen only once. The CDR3 here is CATSGLAGDLNTGELFF. In nucleotides, the CDR3 is TGTGCCACCAGCGGACTAGCGGGAGATTTGAACACCGGGGAGCTGTTTTTT. The chain has TRBV15 and TRBJ2-2; 13 positions agree with TRBD2. Trimming removed 5 bases from V and 1 base from J; junction bases left unmatched: 4. The CDR3 is 17 residues long. CDR1 and CDR2 (germline): LNHNV, YYDKDF (reference sequence).

This clone occurred once. The V gene is TRBV2, the J gene TRBJ1-1, with TRBD1 matching 8 bases. Germline lookup yields CDR1 SNHLY and CDR2 FYNNEI. The CDR3 sequence is 13 residues long. V dropped 5 bases and J dropped 7; count of bases not matched to a gene: 6. CDR3 sequence (DNA): TGTGCCAGCAGTAGGACAGGGAAACTTGAAGCTTTCTTT. Protein product: CASSRTGKLEAFF.

V gene TRBV5-1 combines with J gene TRBJ1-5; D possibly corresponds to TRBD1 (5 bases). Looked up from germline, CDR1 is SGHRS and CDR2 is YFSETQ. V was shortened by 0 bases and J by 6 bases, with 10 bases between the two germline ends. The CDR3 has 14 residues. This chain's CDR3 is CASSLDDRGQPQHF. DNA of the CDR3: TGCGCCAGCAGCTTGGACGACAGAGGTCAGCCCCAGCATTTT.

The chain is built from TRBV2 and TRBJ2-6; D unresolved. Trimming shortened V by 3 bases and J by 5 bases, and 14 bases separated the two germline ends. Looked up from germline, CDR1 is SNHLY and CDR2 is FYNNEI. The CDR3 runs 16 residues. The CDR3 DNA reads as TGTGCCAGCAGTGAGCTCGACTCCCGGAGGGCCAACGTCCTGACTTTC. Its protein product is CASSELDSRRANVLTF. Full variable domain (missing parts from reference TRBV2 and TRBJ2-6): EPEVTQTPSHQVTQMGQEVILRCVPISNHLYFYWYRQILGQKVEFLVSFYNNEISEKSEIFDDQFSVERPDGSNFTLKIRSTKLEDSAMYFCASSELDSRRANVLTFGAGSRLTVL.

CDR3 residues: CASSMTGEVQETQYF. Here the CDR3 DNA reads TGTGCCAGTAGTATGACAGGGGAGGTCCAAGAGACCCAGTACTTC. The chain links TRBV19 to TRBJ2-5; 8 bases line up with TRBD1. The CDR3 loop spans 15 amino acids. V lost 3 bases and J lost 1; bases outside the gene matches: 4. The germline gives CDR1 LNHDA, CDR2 SQIVND (reference sequence).

J is TRBJ2-1 and V is TRBV25-1; TRBD2 aligns across 11 bases. The CDR3 is 15 residues long. The V segment lost 5 bases and the J segment 10 bases; nucleotides outside the gene matches: 10. The germline V gene encodes CDR1 MGHDK and CDR2 SYGVNS. The CDR3 nucleotides read TGTGCCAGCAGTAATTTAGCGGGAGGGCCGTCGGAGCAGTTCTTC. This encodes CASSNLAGGPSEQFF.

The chain couples TRBV27 to TRBJ1-1; 7 bases agree with TRBD1. V lost 4 bases and J lost 0; bases outside the gene matches: 8. CDR1 and CDR2 from the germline V gene are MNHEY and SMNVEV (reference sequence). CDR3 length: 16 amino acids. Here the CDR3 reads CASSSASQGMNTEAFF. The CDR3 DNA reads as TGTGCCAGCAGTTCGGCGTCACAGGGGATGAACACTGAAGCTTTCTTT.

The chain couples TRBV27 to TRBJ2-7; the D gene is possibly TRBD1 (6 bases). Germline V gene lookup returns CDR1 MNHEY and CDR2 SMNVEV (reference sequence). With 6 bases removed from V and 6 bases from J, the gap between germline ends came to 15 bases. The CDR3 extends over 13 amino acids. The CDR3 is CASRRHRDFEQYV. CDR3 in DNA: TGTGCCAGCAGACGACACAGGGATTTCGAGCAGTACGTC.

The rearrangement joins TRBV7-8 to TRBJ1-2; the D gene is possibly TRBD1 (6 bases). Trimming cost V 5 bases and J 5 bases, with 18 bases left between them. Germline lookup yields CDR1 SGHVS and CDR2 FQNEAQ. CDR3 length equals 15 residues. The CDR3 loop is CASSRGLNREYGYTF. The CDR3 DNA sequence: TGTGCCAGCAGCCGCGGGTTAAACAGGGAATATGGCTACACCTTC.

The V and J genes are TRBV19 and TRBJ2-1; 15 bases match TRBD2. This CDR3 is built from 16 residues. Germline V gene data show CDR1 as LNHDA and CDR2 as SQIVND (reference sequence). Trimming took 7 bases from V and 7 from J; bases not matched to a gene: 8. DNA for the CDR3: TGTGCCAGTACCATGGGGGGACTAGCGGGAGGAAATGAGCAGTTCTTC. Translated: CASTMGGLAGGNEQFF.

V gene TRBV9 combines with J gene TRBJ1-3; D is undetermined. This CDR3 is built from 14 residues. V dropped 2 bases and J dropped 2 bases, with 8 bases sitting between them. Germline assignment: CDR1 SGDLS and CDR2 YYNGEE. The DNA of the CDR3 is TGTGCCAGCAGCGTTGGGCTGACTGGAAACACCATATATTTT. Amino acid sequence: CASSVGLTGNTIYF.

The chain links TRBV9 to TRBJ2-5; possibly TRBD2 for D (5 bases). Germline V CDR1 and CDR2: SGDLS, YYNGEE. This CDR3 contains 15 residues. V lost 0 bases and J lost 4, with 13 bases in between. DNA for the CDR3: TGTGCCAGCAGCGTAGAGGCTGTTCGGGGAGAGACCCAGTACTTC. This encodes CASSVEAVRGETQYF.

This clone is a singleton in its sample. The V call is TRBV7-9, the J call TRBJ1-5; 8 nucleotides align to TRBD1. The V gene's germline CDR1 is SEHNR and CDR2 FQNEAQ (reference sequence). Trimming removed 5 bases from V and 6 bases from J; junction bases left unmatched: 3. This CDR3 is built from 13 residues. CDR3 nucleotides: TGTGCCAGCAGCCAGACAGGGGTTCAGCCCCAGCATTTT. Protein product: CASSQTGVQPQHF. Filled out from reference TRBV7-9 and TRBJ1-5, the complete variable domain reads DTGVSQNPRHKITKRGQNVTFRCDPISEHNRLYWYRQTLGQGPEFLTYFQNEAQLEKSRLLSDRFSAERPKGSFSTLEIQRTEQGDSAMYLCASSQTGVQPQHFGDGTRLSIL.

The V and J genes are TRBV11-2 and TRBJ2-7, with D tentatively TRBD2 (6 bases). Trimming took off 3 bases at V and 3 bases at J, with 12 bases between the two ends. Germline-derived CDR1 and CDR2 are SGHAT and FQNNGV. The CDR3 loop spans 14 amino acids. The CDR3 DNA reads as TGTGCCAGCAGCTTTGCCGGACTACTCTACGAGCAGTACGTC. Translating gives CASSFAGLLYEQYV.

J is TRBJ2-5 and V is TRBV5-1; 9 bases agree with TRBD1. The CDR3 totals 14 residues. Germline lookup yields CDR1 SGHRS and CDR2 YFSETQ. The V and J ends lost 4 bases and 4 bases, in that order; junction bases with no gene match: 5. This chain's CDR3 is CASSTATGGETQYF. The CDR3 nucleotides read TGCGCCAGCAGCACAGCGACAGGGGGAGAGACCCAGTACTTC.